The TCR beta chain under discussion was sequenced for a study of beta chain features in type 1 diabetes. Germline V lookup: CDR1 SGHTA, CDR2 FQGNSA. The CDR3 covers 16 residues. Trimming shortened V by 1 base and J by 5 bases, and 17 bases separated the two germline ends. Every bit of the isolated RNA underwent reverse transcription, so sequencing read expressed TCRB transcripts. Measured with immunoSEQ multiplex PCR; TCRdb has only the in-frame clones, and not every one. The table records around 250,000 clones, approximately 15% of them present only once. Purity exceeding 95% was reached by all sorted populations. This clone was counted between two and nine times. Its target is not known. Overall study findings and caveats: A pattern of fewer insertions and more deletions at VDJ junctions was seen in type 1 diabetes patients. Any HLA type influence on TCRB rearrangement was left unresolved here. Patients' naive, central memory and regulatory TCRB repertoires appeared more alike than those of healthy donors. When Type 1 diabetes patients were examined, their TCRB CDR3s proved moderately but significantly shorter in all four CD4+ subsets.

V and J are TRBV7-2 and TRBJ1-2; TRBD1 is a possible D gene (6 bases). The sequence came from a young man with type 1 diabetes. The sequenced sample was naive CD4+ T cells from blood. The CDR3 reads CASSLDMGTPKYGYTF. CDR3 DNA sequence: TGTGCCAGCAGCTTAGATATGGGGACACCGAAGTATGGCTACACCTTC.